Below, 25 T cell receptor beta chains from the same sample are listed, as sequenced in a study of identical twins. TCRdb reanalysed the 5' RACE reads using MiXCR and keeps one entry per CDR3 protein. The sample includes 1.5 million to 2 million distinct CDR3 sequences, around a third of them seen just once. The sequenced material came from cord blood. The receptors shown here come from a newborn girl in good health.

This clonotype was seen only a few times. This rearrangement joins TRBV4-1 to TRBJ2-4; D unresolved. This CDR3 region has 15 residues. Per germline, CDR1 MGHRA and CDR2 YSYEKL. Trimming pared 3 bases from V and 0 bases from J, leaving 9 bases between. CDR3: CASSHLPIAKNIQYF. Here the CDR3 DNA reads TGCGCCAGCAGCCACCTGCCTATAGCCAAAAACATTCAGTACTTC.

This clonotype was picked up a small number of times. The CDR3 DNA follows: TGTGCCAGCAGCCCCGGACTAGCGGGAGGAATAAATACGCAGTATTTT. Translating it yields CASSPGLAGGINTQYF. The V and J genes are TRBV7-2 and TRBJ2-3, with 14 bases matching TRBD2. The CDR3 consists of 16 residues. Germline V gene data show CDR1 as SGHTA and CDR2 as FQGNSA. J was trimmed by 7 bases and V by 5 bases; bases with no gene match: 8.

The rearrangement links TRBV28 to TRBJ2-1, with TRBD1 matching 9 bases. With 5 bases clipped from V and 6 bases from J, the junction kept 11 bases outside the gene matches. The V gene's germline CDR1 is MDHEN and CDR2 SYDVKM. The CDR3 covers 16 residues. DNA of the CDR3: TGTGCCAGCAGTACCCCCGGGACAGGGTTTTTCAATGAGCAGTTCTTC. Its protein product is CASSTPGTGFFNEQFF.

Concerning this clonotype itself: A read error may be the cause here, since a much bigger clone is one base away. The V call is TRBV29-1, the J call TRBJ2-1; 10 bases map to TRBD1. Germline CDR1 reads SQVTM; CDR2 reads ANQGSEA. The CDR3 has 15 amino acids. Unmatched junction bases numbered 10, after V lost 1 base and J lost 10 bases. In DNA form, the CDR3 reads TGCAGCGTTGAAGGCGGGACAGGGGTCTCCTACGAGCAGTTCTTC. It specifies CSVEGGTGVSYEQFF.

This clonotype has a count of ten or more. The chain links TRBV6-1 to TRBJ1-1; D gene unclear. Trimming shortened V by 6 bases and J by 1 base, and 9 bases separated the two germline ends. Germline CDR1 reads MNHNS; CDR2 reads SASEGT. This CDR3 has 13 residues. For the CDR3, the DNA is TGTGCCAGCAGCCCCGCCCCGAACACTGAAGCTTTCTTT. Translating gives CASSPAPNTEAFF.

The CDR3 nucleotides read TGTGCCAGCAGCATCGCTCGGCGGAGCTCCTACGACCAGTACTTC. This codes for CASSIARRSSYDQYF. The chain is built from TRBV21-1 and TRBJ2-7. TRBV21-1 is a pseudogene. The CDR3 extends over 15 amino acids.

This clonotype was seen at least ten times. The chain has TRBV9 and TRBJ2-3; a possible D gene is TRBD2 (6 bases). This CDR3 region has 15 residues. Germline CDR1 and CDR2: SGDLS and YYNGEE. Trimming left V 0 bases short and J 0 bases short, with 8 bases between. The CDR3 region has the DNA TGTGCCAGCAGCGTAGGCGGGATTAGCACAGATACGCAGTATTTT. It yields the protein CASSVGGISTDTQYF.

This clonotype has ten or more counts. CDR3 in amino acids: CASRAGLAYEQYF. CDR3 in DNA: TGTGCCAGCAGAGCGGGACTAGCCTACGAGCAGTACTTC. The chain is built from TRBV28 and TRBJ2-7; 8 nucleotides match TRBD2. CDR1 is MDHEN, CDR2 SYDVKM, per germline. This CDR3 is 13 amino acids long. V dropped 6 bases and J dropped 2; count of bases not matched to a gene: 3.

This clonotype was counted many times. This sequence joins TRBV4-1 and TRBJ2-5; D gene ambiguous. The germline gives CDR1 MGHRA, CDR2 YSYEKL. Trimming shortened V by 2 bases and J by 2 bases, and 6 bases separated the two germline ends. There are 13 residues in the CDR3. The DNA for the CDR3 is TGCGCCAGCAGCCAATCCTTTCAAGAGACCCAGTACTTC. Encoded protein: CASSQSFQETQYF.

This clonotype was seen only a few times. The chain combines TRBV13 with TRBJ2-3, with TRBD2 matching 10 bases. The CDR3 spans 17 residues. V trimming: 1 base; J trimming: 8 bases; junction bases outside the gene matches: 12. Looked up from germline, CDR1 is PRHDT and CDR2 is FYEKMQ (reference sequence). The CDR3 region has the DNA TGTGCCAGCAGCTTAGAGCTAGCGGGAGCCCGGTCGGGTACGCAGTATTTT. Its protein product is CASSLELAGARSGTQYF.

V usage is TRBV20-1 and J usage is TRBJ2-7, with 14 bases matching TRBD2. Unmatched junction bases numbered 4, after V lost 4 bases and J lost 2 bases. Looked up from germline, CDR1 is DFQATT and CDR2 is SNEGSKA (reference sequence). The CDR3 runs 15 residues. CDR3 in DNA: TGCAGTGCTATGGGACTAGCGGGGGCCACCTACGAGCAGTACTTC. Its translation is CSAMGLAGATYEQYF.

This clonotype appeared a few times. The gene calls are TRBV29-1 and TRBJ2-7, with TRBD1 as a possible D gene (6 bases). Looked up from germline, CDR1 is SQVTM and CDR2 is ANQGSEA. V was shortened by 5 bases and J by 2 bases, with 13 bases between the two germline ends. This CDR3 contains 13 residues. CDR3 DNA sequence: TGCAGCGTTTACGACAGGCGAACCTACGAGCAGTACTTC. It yields the protein CSVYDRRTYEQYF.

This clonotype was recorded a few times. The V gene is TRBV28, the J gene TRBJ2-7; no clear D. CDR3 size: 14 residues. Germline V gene sequence: CDR1 MDHEN, CDR2 SYDVKM. The V end was cut by 1 base, the J end by 2 bases, with 9 bases between. The CDR3 sequence: CASSLSELTYEQYF. In DNA form, the CDR3 reads TGTGCCAGCAGTTTATCCGAACTAACCTACGAGCAGTACTTC.

The CDR3 sequence is CASSTIEGAKEQFF. The CDR3 DNA is TGTGCCAGCAGCACTATAGAGGGGGCTAAAGAGCAGTTCTTC. The chain uses TRBV6-1 and TRBJ2-1; 7 bases align to TRBD1. The V segment lost 6 bases and the J segment 10 bases; nucleotides outside the gene matches: 12. CDR1 is MNHNS, CDR2 SASEGT, per germline. This CDR3 is 14 amino acids long.

The chain employs TRBV29-1 and TRBJ2-7, with D perhaps matching TRBD2 (8 bases). This CDR3 region has 13 residues. V shed 4 bases and J shed 2 bases, with 12 bases lying between them. Looked up from germline, CDR1 is SQVTM and CDR2 is ANQGSEA. The CDR3 region has the DNA TGCAGCGTTGCCGGGAGGGGGCCCTACGAGCAGTACTTC. Protein sequence: CSVAGRGPYEQYF.

This clonotype was recorded a few times. The rearrangement joins TRBV6-2 or TRBV6-3 to TRBJ2-2; possibly TRBD2 for D (6 bases). Germline V lookup: CDR1 MNHEY, CDR2 SVGEGT. This CDR3 has 15 residues. V was clipped by 4 bases and J by 2 bases, with 11 bases between them. As DNA, the CDR3 is TGTGCCAGCAGTTTGCGGGACTTCAACACCGGGGAGCTGTTTTTT. Translated: CASSLRDFNTGELFF.

This clonotype was observed many times. Here the CDR3 DNA reads TGCAGTGCTAGAGATCTTTCGGGGAATGGGGACATTCAGTACTTC. Translating gives CSARDLSGNGDIQYF. The chain recombines TRBV20-1 with TRBJ2-4; the D gene is possibly TRBD2 (5 bases). CDR1 is DFQATT and CDR2 is SNEGSKA in the germline V gene (reference sequence). V was cut by 0 bases and J by 8 bases, with 17 bases left in between. CDR3 length equals 15 residues.

Only a few counts were recorded for this clonotype. The chain couples TRBV5-1 to TRBJ1-2; possible D gene TRBD1, 5 bases. The ends were cut back, 1 base at V and 1 base at J, with 17 bases in the middle. This CDR3 is built from 17 residues. The germline V gene encodes CDR1 SGHRS and CDR2 YFSETQ. The CDR3 is CASSLRAGTTFNYGYTF. DNA for the CDR3: TGCGCCAGCAGCTTGCGAGCCGGGACCACGTTTAACTATGGCTACACCTTC.

The sample holds a few counts of this clonotype. The V and J genes are TRBV6-1 and TRBJ2-7; D could derive from TRBD1 or TRBD2 (5 bases each). This CDR3 is built from 15 residues. V gave up 5 bases and J gave up 1 base, with 15 bases separating them. Germline assignment: CDR1 MNHNS and CDR2 SASEGT. The CDR3: CASSQGFGASYEQYF. CDR3 nucleotides: TGTGCCAGCAGTCAAGGGTTCGGGGCTTCCTACGAGCAGTACTTC.

In this sample, this clonotype turned up a few times. Sequence at one end of the junction differs from germline and may be a read error. This chain links TRBV4-1 with TRBJ2-3; either TRBD1 or TRBD2 may supply D (5 bases each). Germline V CDR1 and CDR2: MGHRA, YSYEKL. This CDR3 has 14 amino acids. The CDR3, as DNA: TGCGCCAGTAGCCAAACGGGGCGCACAGATACGCAGTATTTT. It codes for CASSQTGRTDTQYF.

This clonotype was seen just once. The V and J genes are TRBV10-3 and TRBJ2-3; 7 nucleotides agree with TRBD2. The CDR3 loop spans 13 amino acids. J gave up 2 bases and V 6 bases, and 2 bases lay outside the gene matches. Germline CDR1 and CDR2: ENHRY and SYGVKD. DNA for the CDR3: TGTGCCATCAGGGGACTAAACACAGATACGCAGTATTTT. Translated: CAIRGLNTDTQYF.

The chain combines TRBV25-1 with TRBJ2-1; no firm D call. The J call may be faulty, since TRBJ2-7 better matches the DNA end. There are 15 residues in the CDR3. Germline CDR1 is MGHDK and CDR2 is SYGVNS. The CDR3 DNA is TGTGCCAGCAGAGGACCAGCCCCTCAATACAATGAGCAGTACTTC. It translates to CASRGPAPQYNEQYF.

In its sample, this clonotype was seen a few times. J is TRBJ2-7 and V is TRBV20-1; 10 positions agree with TRBD2. Germline lookup yields CDR1 DFQATT and CDR2 SNEGSKA (reference sequence). Trimming removed 1 base from V and 4 bases from J; junction bases left unmatched: 7. This CDR3 is 15 amino acids long. This CDR3 is CSARVASGRGYEQYF. In DNA, the CDR3 is TGCAGTGCTAGAGTGGCTAGCGGGAGAGGATACGAGCAGTACTTC.

This clonotype was counted a single time. An end of the junction does not agree with germline; a read error may underlie this. The chain couples TRBV7-2 to TRBJ2-7; D possibly corresponds to TRBD1 (6 bases). Germline V lookup: CDR1 SGHTA, CDR2 FQGNSA. The CDR3 consists of 12 residues. This CDR3 is CAGSPGVYEQYF. CDR3 sequence (DNA): TGTGCCGGCAGCCCAGGGGTCTACGAGCAGTACTTC.

This chain uses TRBV20-1 with TRBJ2-3; possible D gene TRBD2, 6 bases. The CDR3 has 14 amino acids. The V end was cut by 2 bases, the J end by 1 base, with 10 bases between. CDR1 and CDR2 from the germline V gene are DFQATT and SNEGSKA (reference sequence). In DNA form, the CDR3 reads TGCAGTGCTAGATGGCGGGGAGGCACAGATACGCAGTATTTT. Amino acids: CSARWRGGTDTQYF.